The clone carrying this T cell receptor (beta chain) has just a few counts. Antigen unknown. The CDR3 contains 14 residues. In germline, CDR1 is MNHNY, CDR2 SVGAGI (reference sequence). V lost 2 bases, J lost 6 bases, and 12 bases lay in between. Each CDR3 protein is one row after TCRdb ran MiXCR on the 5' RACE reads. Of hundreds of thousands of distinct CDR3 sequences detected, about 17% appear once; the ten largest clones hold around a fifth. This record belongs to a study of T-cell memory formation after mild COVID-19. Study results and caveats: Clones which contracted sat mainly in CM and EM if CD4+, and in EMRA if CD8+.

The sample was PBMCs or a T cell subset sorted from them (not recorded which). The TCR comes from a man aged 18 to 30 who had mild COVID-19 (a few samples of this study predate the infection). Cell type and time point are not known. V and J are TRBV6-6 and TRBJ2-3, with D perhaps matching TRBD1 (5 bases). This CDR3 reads CASSYNPQGDTQYF. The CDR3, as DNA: TGTGCCAGCAGTTACAACCCCCAGGGCGATACGCAGTATTTT.